This T cell receptor (beta chain) originates from a study of T cells in Graves' hyperthyroidism and ophthalmopathy. Points from the study as a whole: A model built on 13 V-J features separated ophthalmopathy from stable hyperthyroidism. For ophthalmopathy, model prediction preceded onset by a median roughly 6.5 months.

This clonotype was seen ten or more times. Its antigen is not identified. V dropped 4 bases and J dropped 6 bases, with 16 bases sitting between them. The CDR3 contains 14 residues. In germline, CDR1 is MNHEY, CDR2 SMNVEV (reference sequence). Those patients with uncontrolled infection, other autoimmune disease, pregnancy or lactation were excluded. Out of roughly 9.1 ml of fresh peripheral blood came the PBMCs. The TCR beta CDR3 regions underwent amplification using RNA transcripts as the source. In the first-round RT-PCR of the TCR CDR3, the HTBI primer set was used. TCRdb analysed the multiplex PCR reads with MiXCR anew, one entry per CDR3 protein. The sample records nearly 600,000 distinct CDR3 sequences, 11% to 15% being singletons.

The source is a woman in her 30s with Graves' hyperthyroidism that later progressed to Graves' ophthalmopathy. The sequenced sample consisted of blood. The chain links TRBV27 to TRBJ2-7; the D gene is possibly TRBD1 (6 bases). The CDR3 region is CASSSLGQKFEQYF. As DNA, the CDR3 is TGTGCCAGCAGTTCTTTAGGACAGAAATTCGAGCAGTACTTC.